This T cell receptor (beta chain) was sequenced in a study of Ad26.COV2.S vaccination and SARS-CoV-2 variants (dated by TCRdb to 2020 to 2023). Regarding the research as a whole: Vaccine-arm donors were drawn from COV1001, a multicentre, randomized, double-blind, placebo-controlled phase I-IIa trial of Ad26.COV2.S in healthy adults. Ad26.COV2.S was administered intramuscularly at 5 x 10^10 or 1 x 10^11 viral particles, either as a single shot or as two shots given 56 days apart. Sequencing of the TCRbeta repertoire served to evaluate the specificity and breadth of SARS-CoV-2-reactive T cell receptors following Ad26.COV2.S vaccination. A total of roughly 32 samples were included in the TCR-sequenced set, comprising around 20 Ad26.COV2.S vaccine recipients, 5 placebo recipients and 8 SARS-CoV-2 convalescent individuals. Trial participants were randomized into five groups of five: low-dose or high-dose Ad26.COV2.S given once or twice, or placebo on both occasions. Investigators did not know the trial group allocation while performing experiments and assessing outcomes. Overall study outcomes, separate from this receptor: After vaccination, spike-specific CD8+ and CD4+ T cell responses were reported to show substantial breadth. Ad26.COV2.S recipients had higher spike-specific TCR breadth than placebo recipients (P = 0.0014). Non-spike TCR breadth was comparable between vaccine and placebo recipients, consistent with the vaccine containing only spike. The study was not powered for comparison of responses between vaccine doses or regimens. The authors noted that the TCR breadth and depth analyses may have underestimated total T cell responses.

With respect to this clone: It has no known antigen specificity. No per-base quality is available; no much larger clone lies one base away.

The immunoSEQ Assay was the method used to sequence TCRbeta CDR3 regions. After extraction, genomic DNA underwent amplification by bias-controlled multiplex PCR, followed by high-throughput sequencing. Per the source publication's procedure: Collapsing and filtering of sequences were performed to quantify the absolute abundance of each unique TCRbeta CDR3 region. Usable DNA was measured by amplifying reference genes present in all nucleated cells, and TCRbeta template counts were normalized to that usable DNA to estimate T cell fraction. Repertoire TCRs were annotated as SARS-CoV-2-specific when V gene, CDR3 amino acid sequence and J gene were exactly matched to a known reactive TCR set. The reference SARS-CoV-2 TCR set came from MIRA and was filtered for enrichment in COVID-19-positive ImmuneCODE repertoires, removing public or cross-reactive TCRs. Based on the MIRA antigens, annotated TCRs were further analysed at the level of specific ORF or position within ORF. Breadth was defined as annotated unique rearrangements over total unique productive rearrangements; depth was the summed frequency of those rearrangements. TCR breadth was compared between groups using two-sided Wilcoxon rank-sum tests. TCRdb took over this immuneACCESS table, retaining in-frame rearrangements with V and J assigned. Such tables are incomplete; in checked studies, under half of the missing clones stem from an unresolved V gene, and the remainder is unexplained. V and J calls and clone size are those listed in that table; D and trimming were worked out from the DNA. This sample holds some 350,000 clones; roughly 90% were observed only once. The top ten hold about 5% of the sample.

Per the publication, the treatment or condition label means: some 20 received Ad26.COV2.S at low or high dose, single or two shots; roughly five received placebo; per-sample allocation not given. Repertoires of vaccine and placebo recipients were sequenced from samples collected on day 63 after the first injection. Cohort 1b enrolled 25 or so adults aged 18-55 years at a single site in Boston, USA, between 29 July and 7 August 2020. Ad26.COV2.S was a replication-incompetent adenovirus type 26 vector expressing a prefusion-stabilized SARS-CoV-2 spike protein from the original Wuhan strain. The CDR3 spans 20 residues, from the cysteine through the phenylalanine. Only the CDR3 region is kept as DNA, spanning 60 bases read in frame from base 1. Cut back by 0 bases and 9 bases, the V and J ends lie 27 bases apart. Sequences MNHEY (CDR1) and SVGEGT (CDR2) are obtained from the germline V gene.

Here the chain combines TRBV6-2 or TRBV6-3 and TRBJ2-6, with an unclear D gene assignment. The source was peripheral blood, collected in a trial of Ad26.COV2.S vaccine versus placebo. The sequence was collected from a person aged 18-65 years who received the Ad26.COV2.S COVID-19 vaccine or a placebo. The encoded CDR3 is CASSYSPPSVFLAEHNVLTF. The sequence in DNA is TGTGCCAGCAGTTACTCGCCTCCCTCGGTTTTTTTGGCGGAACACAACGTCCTGACTTTC.